This T cell receptor beta chain was documented in a study of CD8 T cells in ankylosing spondylitis. Findings and limits, study-wide: Earlier work had already found some motif variants in reactive arthritis synovial fluid and blood. Apparently characteristic of ankylosing spondylitis blood was a TCR beta motif (roughly eight highly homologous variants). Enrichment of disease-linked clones was reportedly significant in matched ankylosing spondylitis synovial fluid.

As the method for making TCR beta libraries, quantitative 5'-RACE with molecular barcodes was used. TCRdb reprocessed the 5' RACE reads with MiXCR, giving one entry per CDR3 protein. Here the sample spans 200,000 or so distinct CDR3 sequences, under 15% being singletons. V was pared by 0 bases and J by 0 bases, with 5 bases of the junction left unmatched. From germline, CDR1 is SGHRS and CDR2 YFSETQ. CDR3 length: 16 residues. This clonotype was counted many times. Its target is unknown. The sample consisted of blood, either unsorted or a sorted T cell fraction (not recorded which). This clonotype was sampled from a female donor with ankylosing spondylitis or in good health (not recorded which). This chain connects TRBV5-1 to TRBJ1-1, with 7 bases aligning to TRBD1. CDR3 in amino acids: CASSLGAGQLNTEAFF. Here the CDR3 DNA reads TGCGCCAGCAGCTTGGGTGCGGGACAGCTGAACACTGAAGCTTTCTTT.